These 16 T cell receptor beta chains were sequenced from one sample in a study of technical replicates of blood from a few donors. Using immunoSEQ multiplex PCR, the repertoire was profiled, and TCRdb retains in-frame clones only, with some absent. The sample records about 82,000 clones, roughly 92% being singletons. The sequencing input was T cells isolated from PBMCs. The receptors stem from a human donor in good health.

This clone occurred a few times. The chain combines TRBV13 with TRBJ1-6; the D gene is possibly TRBD1 (6 bases). V was shortened by 4 bases and J by 2 bases, with 12 bases between the two germline ends. This CDR3 is built from 16 residues. Looked up from germline, CDR1 is PRHDT and CDR2 is FYEKMQ (reference sequence). The DNA for the CDR3 is TGTGCCAGCAGCTCACAGGGTTCAACCTATAATTCACCCCTCCACTTT. Amino acids: CASSSQGSTYNSPLHF.

The chain combines TRBV28 with TRBJ2-6; perhaps TRBD2 as D (6 bases). The ends were cut back, 6 bases at V and 0 bases at J, with 12 bases in the middle. Looked up from germline, CDR1 is MDHEN and CDR2 is SYDVKM. This CDR3 region has 16 residues. Here the CDR3 reads CASSGAGNSGANVLTF. CDR3 sequence (DNA): TGTGCCAGCAGCGGGGCGGGGAACTCTGGGGCCAACGTCCTGACTTTC.

The genes are TRBV27 and TRBJ2-2; 7 bases line up with TRBD1. CDR3 length: 15 residues. Germline trimming cut 6 bases from V and 7 bases from J; bases unmatched to any gene: 11. CDR1 MNHEY and CDR2 SMNVEV come from the germline V gene (reference sequence). This CDR3 reads CASSFVKAGGGELFF. CDR3 bases: TGTGCCAGCAGCTTCGTCAAGGCAGGGGGCGGGGAGCTGTTTTTT.

The chain recombines TRBV7-7 with TRBJ2-1, with D perhaps TRBD2 (6 bases). The CDR3 extends over 15 amino acids. The germline CDR1 and CDR2 sequences are SSHAT and FNYEAQ (reference sequence). V lost 0 bases and J 8 bases, leaving 14 bases between the germline ends. The CDR3 sequence is CASSLAVGGSYEQFF. CDR3 nucleotides: TGTGCCAGCAGCTTAGCAGTTGGGGGGTCCTATGAGCAGTTCTTC.

This clone occurred a few times. The genes are TRBV18 and TRBJ1-2; 7 nucleotides line up with TRBD1. The J segment lost 1 base and the V segment lost 5 bases, leaving 7 bases of the junction unmatched. The CDR3 length is 15 residues. CDR1 is KGHSH, CDR2 LQKENI, per germline. CDR3 sequence (DNA): TGTGCCAGCTCAGGGACAGCGACCAATAACTATGGCTACACCTTC. It yields the protein CASSGTATNNYGYTF.

The gene calls are TRBV5-4 and TRBJ1-3; TRBD1 matches 8 bases. This CDR3 is built from 14 residues. Germline V CDR1 and CDR2: SGHNT, YYREEE (reference sequence). The trim removed 4 bases at V and 8 bases at J, leaving 8 bases unmatched. The CDR3 loop is CASSGRTGRDTIYF. CDR3 DNA: TGTGCCAGCAGCGGGCGGACAGGGAGGGACACCATATATTTT.

This clone was counted a single time. The rearrangement links TRBV7-2 to TRBJ1-1, with 7 bases matching TRBD1. Germline values: CDR1 SGHTA, CDR2 FQGNSA. The junction had 19 bases not matched to a gene; V was cut back by 4 bases and J by 8 bases. The CDR3 spans 17 residues. The CDR3: CASSYQHYPFRDSEAFF. As DNA, the CDR3 is TGTGCCAGCAGCTATCAACATTACCCTTTCCGGGACAGCGAAGCTTTCTTT.

J is TRBJ2-3 and V is TRBV19; 7 nucleotides align to TRBD2. The CDR3 spans 16 residues. Germline values: CDR1 LNHDA, CDR2 SQIVND (reference sequence). The trim removed 6 bases at V and 2 bases at J, leaving 11 bases unmatched. The CDR3 here is CASSITGGAITDTQYF. The DNA for the CDR3 is TGTGCCAGTAGCATCACGGGGGGAGCAATCACAGATACGCAGTATTTT.

This clone appeared once. CDR3 nucleotide sequence: TGTGCCAGCTCACCAACGGAGCTTAGGAGCAATCAGCCCCAGCATTTT. Translation: CASSPTELRSNQPQHF. The chain is built from TRBV18 and TRBJ1-5; D call uncertain. CDR3 size: 16 residues. Trimming stripped 2 bases from V and 1 base from J, with 12 bases between. The germline CDR1 and CDR2 sequences are KGHSH and LQKENI.

This chain connects TRBV12-5 to TRBJ1-1; TRBD1 agrees at 7 bases. The length of the CDR3 is 16 residues. Losses at the gene ends were 7 bases for V and 3 bases for J; bases not matched to a gene: 14. Germline lookup yields CDR1 LGHNT and CDR2 FRNRAP. The CDR3 region is CASAPPNRGVYTEAFF. As DNA, the CDR3 is TGTGCTAGTGCCCCTCCGAACAGGGGAGTCTACACTGAAGCTTTCTTT.

This clone was seen a handful of times. The J gene is TRBJ2-7, the V gene TRBV6-6; no clear D. Trimming removed 2 bases from V and 2 bases from J, with 7 bases in between. The germline V gene has CDR1 MNHNY and CDR2 SVGAGI (reference sequence). There are 13 residues in the CDR3. DNA of the CDR3: TGTGCCAGCAGTTACGCGTCAACCTACGAGCAGTACTTC. Its protein product is CASSYASTYEQYF.

In its sample, this clone was seen once. The chain employs TRBV6-5 and TRBJ2-3, with 7 bases matching TRBD1. This CDR3 contains 15 residues. V lost 3 bases to trimming and J lost 1 base; unmatched junction nucleotides: 4. Per germline, CDR1 MNHEY and CDR2 SVGAGI. The DNA of the CDR3 is TGTGCCAGCAGTTATCCTCAGGGGGGCACAGATACGCAGTATTTT. This encodes CASSYPQGGTDTQYF.

The chain joins TRBV7-9 to TRBJ2-7; maybe TRBD2 (6 bases). CDR3 length: 14 residues. Trimming shortened V by 4 bases and J by 0 bases, and 10 bases separated the two germline ends. Germline V gives CDR1 SEHNR, CDR2 FQNEAQ (reference sequence). The CDR3 loop reads CASSYSGVSYEQYF. The CDR3 DNA is TGTGCCAGCAGCTACTCGGGGGTCTCCTACGAGCAGTACTTC. Together with reference TRBV7-9 and TRBJ2-7, the CDR3 gives the full variable domain: DTGVSQNPRHKITKRGQNVTFRCDPISEHNRLYWYRQTLGQGPEFLTYFQNEAQLEKSRLLSDRFSAERPKGSFSTLEIQRTEQGDSAMYLCASSYSGVSYEQYFGPGTRLTVT.

The gene calls are TRBV9 and TRBJ2-5, with a weak D call TRBD1 (5 bases). The V end lost 0 bases, the J end lost 3 bases, and 9 bases lay between the germline ends. CDR3 size: 14 residues. CDR1 SGDLS and CDR2 YYNGEE come from the germline V gene. The DNA for the CDR3 is TGTGCCAGCAGCGTAGGTGGGGCGGAAGAGACCCAGTACTTC. Amino acid sequence: CASSVGGAEETQYF.

The V call is TRBV10-3, the J call TRBJ2-7; 9 nucleotides align to TRBD2. Trimming removed 3 bases from V and 7 bases from J; junction bases left unmatched: 7. Germline loops: CDR1 ENHRY, CDR2 SYGVKD. The CDR3 runs 14 residues. DNA for the CDR3: TGTGCCATCAGTGATGTCGTAAGCGGGGGGGAGCAGTACTTC. As protein: CAISDVVSGGEQYF.

This clone came up once. The V gene is TRBV7-6, the J gene TRBJ1-3; D remains ambiguous. The V and J ends lost 2 bases and 8 bases respectively, with 13 bases between them. Germline V gene sequence: CDR1 SGHVS, CDR2 FNYEAQ. The CDR3 is 14 residues long. DNA of the CDR3: TGTGCCAGCAGCTTACATGAGGGTAGAGACACCATATATTTT. It encodes CASSLHEGRDTIYF.